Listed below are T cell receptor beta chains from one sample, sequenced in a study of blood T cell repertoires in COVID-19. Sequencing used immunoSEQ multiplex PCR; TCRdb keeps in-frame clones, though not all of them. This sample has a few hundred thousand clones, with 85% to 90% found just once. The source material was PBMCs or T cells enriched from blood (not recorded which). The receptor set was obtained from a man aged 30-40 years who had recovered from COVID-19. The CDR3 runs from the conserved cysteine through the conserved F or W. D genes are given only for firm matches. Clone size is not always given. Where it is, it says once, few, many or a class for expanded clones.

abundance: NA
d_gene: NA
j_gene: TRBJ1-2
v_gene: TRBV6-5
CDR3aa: CASSYGAQGGYTF
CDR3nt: TGTGCCAGCAGTTACGGCGCGCAGGGCGGCTACACCTTC

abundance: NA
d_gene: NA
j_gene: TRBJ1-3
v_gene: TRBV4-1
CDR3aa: CASSQDNGVFYSGNTIYF
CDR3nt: TGCGCCAGCAGCCAAGATAACGGGGTCTTTTACTCTGGAAACACCATATATTTT

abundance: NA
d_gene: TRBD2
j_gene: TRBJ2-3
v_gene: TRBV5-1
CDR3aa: CASSLGLASTDTQYF
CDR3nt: TGCGCCAGCAGCTTAGGACTAGCGAGCACAGATACGCAGTATTTT

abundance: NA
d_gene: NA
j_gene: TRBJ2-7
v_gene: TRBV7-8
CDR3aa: CASSQGREQYF
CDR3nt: TGTGCCAGCAGCCAAGGGAGGGAGCAGTACTTC

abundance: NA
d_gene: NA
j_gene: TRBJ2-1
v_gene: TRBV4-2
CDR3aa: CASSQAIGTGGSNEQFF
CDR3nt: TGTGCCAGCAGCCAAGCGATCGGGACAGGCGGGAGCAATGAGCAGTTCTTC

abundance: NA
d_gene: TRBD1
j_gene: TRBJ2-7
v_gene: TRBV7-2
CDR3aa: CASSLVLTGKYF
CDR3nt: TGTGCCAGCAGCTTAGTGTTGACAGGGAAGTACTTC

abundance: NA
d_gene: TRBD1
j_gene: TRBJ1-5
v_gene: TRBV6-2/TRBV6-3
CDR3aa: CASSYSRDRGSYNQPQHF
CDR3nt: TGTGCCAGCAGTTACTCGAGGGACAGGGGATCCTACAATCAGCCCCAGCATTTT

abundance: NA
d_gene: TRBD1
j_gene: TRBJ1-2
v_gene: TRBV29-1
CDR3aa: CSVVRQGANYGYTF
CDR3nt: TGCAGCGTTGTTAGGCAGGGGGCAAACTATGGCTACACCTTC

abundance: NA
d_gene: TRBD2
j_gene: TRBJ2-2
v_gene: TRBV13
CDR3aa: CASSLGGARNTGELFF
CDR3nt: TGTGCCAGCAGCCTCGGGGGGGCCAGGAACACCGGGGAGCTGTTTTTT

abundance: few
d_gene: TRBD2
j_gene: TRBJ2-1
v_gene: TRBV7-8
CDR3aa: CASSLVGTSGGWREQFF
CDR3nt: TGTGCCAGCAGCTTAGTGGGGACTAGCGGTGGATGGCGAGAGCAGTTCTTC

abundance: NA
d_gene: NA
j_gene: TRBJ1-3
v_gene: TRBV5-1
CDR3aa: CASSFGPGGDGNTIYF
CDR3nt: TGCGCCAGCAGCTTTGGCCCGGGGGGAGATGGAAACACCATATATTTT

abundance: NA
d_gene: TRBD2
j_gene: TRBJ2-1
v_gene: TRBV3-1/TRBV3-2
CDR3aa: CASSQGLVAGLLNEQFF
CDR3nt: TGTGCCAGCAGCCAAGGGCTGGTAGCGGGGTTACTAAATGAGCAGTTCTTC

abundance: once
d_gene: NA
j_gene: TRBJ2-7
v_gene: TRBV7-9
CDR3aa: CASSSTGYEQYF
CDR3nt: TGTGCCAGCAGCTCAACAGGATACGAGCAGTACTTC

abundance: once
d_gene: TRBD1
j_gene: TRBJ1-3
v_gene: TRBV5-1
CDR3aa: CASSWSTGAAGNTIYF
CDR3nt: TGCGCCAGCAGCTGGTCGACAGGGGCCGCTGGAAACACCATATATTTT

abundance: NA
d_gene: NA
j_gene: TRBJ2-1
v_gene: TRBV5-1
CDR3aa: CASSLDWSSYNEQFF
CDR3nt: TGCGCCAGCAGCTTGGACTGGAGCTCCTACAATGAGCAGTTCTTC

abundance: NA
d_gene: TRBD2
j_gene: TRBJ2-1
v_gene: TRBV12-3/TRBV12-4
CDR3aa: CANGLRESEQFF
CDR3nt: TGTGCCAACGGCCTGCGGGAGTCTGAGCAGTTCTTC

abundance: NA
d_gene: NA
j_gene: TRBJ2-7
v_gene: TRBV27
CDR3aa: CASGRPGVTEQYF
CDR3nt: TGTGCCAGCGGGCGCCCAGGGGTAACCGAGCAGTACTTC

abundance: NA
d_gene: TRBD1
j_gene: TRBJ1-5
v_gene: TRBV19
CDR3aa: CASSIGSGGRNQPQHF
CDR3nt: TGTGCCAGTAGTATAGGGTCAGGGGGCCGCAATCAGCCCCAGCATTTT

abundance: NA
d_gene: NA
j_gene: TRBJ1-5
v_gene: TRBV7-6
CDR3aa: CASSLGGGPTLPQHF
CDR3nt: TGTGCCAGCAGCCTCGGGGGGGGGCCGACTTTGCCCCAGCATTTT

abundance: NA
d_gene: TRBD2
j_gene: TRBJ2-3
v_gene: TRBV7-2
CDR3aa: CASSFLPGTTPDTQYF
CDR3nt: TGTGCCAGCAGCTTCCTCCCGGGGACTACCCCAGATACGCAGTATTTT

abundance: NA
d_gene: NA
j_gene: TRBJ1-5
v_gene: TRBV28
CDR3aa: CASSYRQGYQPQHF
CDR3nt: TGTGCCAGCAGTTATCGTCAGGGGTACCAGCCCCAGCATTTT

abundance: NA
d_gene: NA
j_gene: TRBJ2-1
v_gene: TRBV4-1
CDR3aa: CASSQRANEQFF
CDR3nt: TGCGCCAGCAGCCAACGCGCTAATGAGCAGTTCTTC

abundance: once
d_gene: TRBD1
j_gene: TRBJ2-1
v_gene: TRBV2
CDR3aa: CASTPGTGNYEQFF
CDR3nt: TGTGCCAGCACTCCCGGGACAGGGAACTATGAGCAGTTCTTC

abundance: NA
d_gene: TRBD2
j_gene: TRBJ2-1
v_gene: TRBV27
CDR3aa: CASSWIAGEQFF
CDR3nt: TGTGCCAGCAGTTGGATAGCGGGTGAGCAGTTCTTC

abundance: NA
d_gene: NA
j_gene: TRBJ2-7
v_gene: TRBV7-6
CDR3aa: CASRAGQGPMDEQYF
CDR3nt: TGTGCCAGCAGGGCTGGGCAGGGTCCCATGGACGAGCAGTACTTC

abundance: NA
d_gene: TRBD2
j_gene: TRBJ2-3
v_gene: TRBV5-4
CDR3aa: CASGGERGVSTDTQYF
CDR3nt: TGTGCCAGCGGAGGGGAGCGGGGGGTTAGCACAGATACGCAGTATTTT

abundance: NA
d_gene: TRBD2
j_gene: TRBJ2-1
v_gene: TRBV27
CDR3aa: CASRKERRGGADANEQFF
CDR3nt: TGTGCCAGCAGGAAAGAACGACGCGGGGGGGCCGACGCGAATGAGCAGTTCTTC

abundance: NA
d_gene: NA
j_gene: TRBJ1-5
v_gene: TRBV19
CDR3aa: CAAKKAGNQPQHF
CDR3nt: TGTGCCGCGAAAAAAGCGGGCAATCAGCCCCAGCATTTT

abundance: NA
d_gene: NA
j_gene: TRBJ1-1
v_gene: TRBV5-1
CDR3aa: CASSSGSRQPRVVGEAFF
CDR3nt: TGCGCCAGCAGCTCAGGATCGAGACAGCCGCGAGTTGTAGGAGAAGCTTTCTTT

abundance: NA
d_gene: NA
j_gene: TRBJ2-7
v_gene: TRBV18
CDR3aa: CASSPSNTPRPYEQYF
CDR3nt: TGTGCCAGCTCACCGTCCAACACCCCGAGGCCCTACGAGCAGTACTTC

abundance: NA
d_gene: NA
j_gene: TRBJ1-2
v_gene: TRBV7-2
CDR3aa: CASSLSRDTYYGYTF
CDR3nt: TGTGCCAGCAGCTTATCCCGGGACACCTACTATGGCTACACCTTC

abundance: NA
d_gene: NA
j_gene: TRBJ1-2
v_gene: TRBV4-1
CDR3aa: CASSHPSRGYYGYTF
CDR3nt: TGCGCCAGCAGCCATCCCAGCCGGGGGTACTATGGCTACACCTTC

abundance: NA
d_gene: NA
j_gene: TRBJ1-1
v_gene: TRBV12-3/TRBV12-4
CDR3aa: CASTLQGNTEAFF
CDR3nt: TGTGCCAGCACCTTACAGGGGAACACTGAAGCTTTCTTT

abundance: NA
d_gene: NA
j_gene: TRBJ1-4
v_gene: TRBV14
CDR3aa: CASSQGRGEKLFF
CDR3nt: TGTGCCAGCAGCCAAGGACGAGGTGAAAAACTGTTTTTT

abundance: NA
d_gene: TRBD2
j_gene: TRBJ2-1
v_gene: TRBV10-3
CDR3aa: CAISVGTGGPDEQFF
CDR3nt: TGTGCCATCAGTGTAGGGACGGGAGGGCCAGATGAGCAGTTCTTC

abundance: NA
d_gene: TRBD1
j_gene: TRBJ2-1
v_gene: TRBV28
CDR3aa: CASGTGYNEQFF
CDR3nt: TGTGCCAGCGGGACAGGGTACAATGAGCAGTTCTTC

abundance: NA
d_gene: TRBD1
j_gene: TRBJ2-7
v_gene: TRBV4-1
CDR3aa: CASSPLGQGLTYEQYF
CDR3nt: TGCGCCAGCAGCCCCCTTGGACAGGGGCTGACCTACGAGCAGTACTTC

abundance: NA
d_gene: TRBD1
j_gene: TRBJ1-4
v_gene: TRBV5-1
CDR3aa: CASSPEQGWSEKLFF
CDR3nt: TGCGCCAGCAGCCCCGAACAGGGGTGGAGTGAAAAACTGTTTTTT

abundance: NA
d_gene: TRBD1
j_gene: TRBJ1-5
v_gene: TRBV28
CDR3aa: CASTDRVPVNQPQHF
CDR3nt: TGTGCCAGCACCGACAGGGTTCCGGTTAATCAGCCCCAGCATTTT

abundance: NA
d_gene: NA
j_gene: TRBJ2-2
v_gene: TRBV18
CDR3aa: CASSPFRQPTGELFF
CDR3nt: TGTGCCAGCTCACCCTTTAGACAGCCCACCGGGGAGCTGTTTTTT

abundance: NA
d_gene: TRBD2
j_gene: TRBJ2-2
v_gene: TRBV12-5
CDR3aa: CASSNRRLAGATGELFF
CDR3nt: TGTGCTAGTTCCAATAGACGACTAGCGGGAGCTACCGGGGAGCTGTTTTTT

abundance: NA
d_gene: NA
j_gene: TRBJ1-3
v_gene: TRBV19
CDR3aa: CASSILGDSGNTIYF
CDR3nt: TGTGCCAGTAGTATATTAGGGGACTCTGGAAACACCATATATTTT

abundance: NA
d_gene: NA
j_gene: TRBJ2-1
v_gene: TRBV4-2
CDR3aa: CASSQDKWLAEDNEQFF
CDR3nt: TGTGCCAGCAGCCAAGATAAGTGGCTAGCAGAAGACAATGAGCAGTTCTTC

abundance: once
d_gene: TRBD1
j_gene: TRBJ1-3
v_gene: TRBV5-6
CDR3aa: CASSLGPTGAGNTIYF
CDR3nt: TGTGCCAGCAGCTTGGGGCCTACAGGGGCCGGAAACACCATATATTTT

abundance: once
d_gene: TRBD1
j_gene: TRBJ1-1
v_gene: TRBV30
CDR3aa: CAWRTDRDAEAFF
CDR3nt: TGTGCCTGGAGGACGGACAGGGACGCTGAAGCTTTCTTT

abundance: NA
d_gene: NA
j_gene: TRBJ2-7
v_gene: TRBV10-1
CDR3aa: CASSENFEADEQYF
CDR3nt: TGCGCCAGCAGTGAGAATTTCGAGGCCGACGAGCAGTACTTC

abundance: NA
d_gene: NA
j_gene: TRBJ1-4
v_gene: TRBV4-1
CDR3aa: CASSGGTNEKLFF
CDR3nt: TGCGCCAGCAGCGGAGGGACTAATGAAAAACTGTTTTTT

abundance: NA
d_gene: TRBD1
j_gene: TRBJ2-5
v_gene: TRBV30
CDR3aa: CAWDRQGLKETQYF
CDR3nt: TGTGCCTGGGACCGACAGGGCCTTAAAGAGACCCAGTACTTC

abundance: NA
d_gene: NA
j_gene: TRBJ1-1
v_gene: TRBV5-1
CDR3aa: CASSRTTGNTEAFF
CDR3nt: TGCGCCAGCAGCCGAACTACAGGGAACACTGAAGCTTTCTTT

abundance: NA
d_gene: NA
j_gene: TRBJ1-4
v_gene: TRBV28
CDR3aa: CASSPGVGKLFF
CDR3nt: TGTGCCAGCAGCCCGGGGGTGGGAAAACTGTTTTTT

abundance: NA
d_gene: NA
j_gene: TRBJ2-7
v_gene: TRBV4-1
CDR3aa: CASSPPRLQEQYF
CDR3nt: TGCGCCAGCAGCCCCCCGCGGCTTCAAGAGCAGTACTTC

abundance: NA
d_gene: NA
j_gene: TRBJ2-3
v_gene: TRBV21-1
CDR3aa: CASSKGLAGTDTQYF
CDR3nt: TGTGCCAGCAGCAAAGGACTAGCGGGCACAGATACGCAGTATTTT

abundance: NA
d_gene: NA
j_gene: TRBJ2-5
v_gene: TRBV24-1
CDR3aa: CATSDQRTQETQYF
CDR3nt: TGTGCCACCAGTGATCAAAGGACACAAGAGACCCAGTACTTC

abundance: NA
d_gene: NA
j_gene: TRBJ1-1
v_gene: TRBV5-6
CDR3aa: CASSLTPSTEAFF
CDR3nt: TGTGCCAGCAGCTTGACCCCGAGCACTGAAGCTTTCTTT

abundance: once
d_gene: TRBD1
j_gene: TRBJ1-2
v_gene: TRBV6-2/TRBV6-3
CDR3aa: CASSLTGIAYGYTF
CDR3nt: TGTGCCAGCAGCTTGACAGGGATCGCCTATGGCTACACCTTC